The 12 T cell receptor beta chains below were found in one sample sequenced in a study of CD8+ T cells in alopecia areata. The study team obtained lesional scalp punch biopsies and peripheral blood from alopecia areata patients. Sequencing used cDNA as its template, made by extracting RNA and reverse transcribing it. Method: immunoSEQ multiplex PCR; TCRdb's copy keeps in-frame clones and lacks some. The sample lists some 7,000 clones, 67% occurring once. Sequenced here: skin, sampled at week 0. The source of these receptors is a human donor with alopecia areata.

V usage is TRBV5-5 and J usage is TRBJ2-4; possibly TRBD1 or TRBD2 for D (6 bases each). The CDR3 totals 15 residues. Trimming cost V 4 bases and J 1 base, with 12 bases left between them. Per the germline V gene, CDR1 is SGHKS and CDR2 is YYEKEE (reference sequence). CDR3 bases: TGTGCCAGCAGCCCTAGGGGGGTCGCCAAAAACATTCAGTACTTC. Protein product: CASSPRGVAKNIQYF.

This chain joins TRBV5-1 and TRBJ2-7; no reliable D call. Per germline, CDR1 SGHRS and CDR2 YFSETQ. The CDR3 spans 16 residues. V was clipped by 0 bases and J by 5 bases, with 18 bases between them. CDR3 loop: CASSLGGTAELHEQYF. Here the CDR3 DNA reads TGCGCCAGCAGCTTGGGAGGTACAGCCGAACTCCACGAGCAGTACTTC.

The J gene is TRBJ2-3, the V gene TRBV27; maybe TRBD2 (7 bases). The V gene's germline CDR1 is MNHEY and CDR2 SMNVEV (reference sequence). The CDR3 sequence is 16 residues long. Deletions cut 4 bases from V and 2 bases from J, with 16 bases between. CDR3: CASSSGAGAFTDTQYF. For the CDR3, the DNA is TGTGCCAGCAGTTCTGGGGCGGGGGCATTCACAGATACGCAGTATTTT.

This clone was counted between two and nine times. The chain carries TRBV2 and TRBJ2-3, with D unresolved. This CDR3 region has 15 residues. Germline values: CDR1 SNHLY, CDR2 FYNNEI. V shed 7 bases and J shed 3 bases, with 17 bases lying between them. Here the CDR3 DNA reads TGTGCCAGCACTGTTGAACGTGTAGGGACAGATACGCAGTATTTT. It yields the protein CASTVERVGTDTQYF.

The chain combines TRBV5-4 with TRBJ2-7, with D tentatively TRBD2 (7 bases). The V gene's germline CDR1 is SGHNT and CDR2 YYREEE (reference sequence). Deletions cut 0 bases from V and 2 bases from J, with 15 bases between. The CDR3 extends over 16 amino acids. The CDR3 is CASSLVAAGAPYEQYF. Written as DNA, the CDR3 is TGTGCCAGCAGCTTGGTAGCGGCGGGGGCGCCCTACGAGCAGTACTTC.

The rearrangement links TRBV15 to TRBJ2-7; TRBD1 matches at 7 bases. Germline V gene sequence: CDR1 LNHNV, CDR2 YYDKDF (reference sequence). The CDR3 is made up of 16 amino acids. V trimming: 0 bases; J trimming: 2 bases; junction bases outside the gene matches: 7. The CDR3 DNA is TGTGCCACCAGCAGAGATCTGACAGGGCAACCCTACGAGCAGTACTTC. Protein sequence: CATSRDLTGQPYEQYF.

The CDR3 here is CASSSGQGAAEQFF. CDR3 nucleotide sequence: TGTGCCAGCAGTAGCGGACAGGGGGCAGCGGAGCAGTTCTTC. The V call is TRBV27, the J call TRBJ2-1; TRBD1 aligns across 11 bases. Unmatched junction bases numbered 7, after V lost 5 bases and J lost 10 bases. This CDR3 is 14 amino acids long. CDR1 MNHEY and CDR2 SMNVEV come from the germline V gene (reference sequence).

The chain carries TRBV6-6 and TRBJ2-2; 10 bases align to TRBD2. With 2 bases clipped from V and 3 bases from J, the junction kept 0 bases outside the gene matches. This CDR3 region has 15 residues. Germline V gene lookup returns CDR1 MNHNY and CDR2 SVGAGI (reference sequence). This CDR3 is CASSYGTSDTGELFF. CDR3 DNA: TGTGCCAGCAGTTACGGGACTAGCGACACCGGGGAGCTGTTTTTT.

V is TRBV7-9 and J is TRBJ2-3; perhaps TRBD2 as D (7 bases). Deletions cut 5 bases from V and 6 bases from J, with 15 bases between. Germline V gene lookup returns CDR1 SEHNR and CDR2 FQNEAQ (reference sequence). The CDR3 length is 14 residues. In DNA form, the CDR3 reads TGTGCCAGCAGCCCGGGGGGCTGGGGGGATACGCAGTATTTT. It translates to CASSPGGWGDTQYF. The complete variable domain, with remaining parts taken from reference TRBV7-9 and TRBJ2-3, reads DTGVSQNPRHKITKRGQNVTFRCDPISEHNRLYWYRQTLGQGPEFLTYFQNEAQLEKSRLLSDRFSAERPKGSFSTLEIQRTEQGDSAMYLCASSPGGWGDTQYFGPGTRLTVL.

This clone was recorded once. CDR3 nucleotides: TGTGCCAGCAGCCCGTCGGGGATCAGGATTAACACTGAAGCTTTCTTT. Protein product: CASSPSGIRINTEAFF. The V and J genes are TRBV7-9 and TRBJ1-1; no definite D call. The V gene lost 5 bases and the J gene lost 2 bases, with 18 bases spanning the gap. Germline V lookup: CDR1 SEHNR, CDR2 FQNEAQ (reference sequence). The CDR3 runs 16 residues.

This sequence joins TRBV4-1 and TRBJ2-7; D uncertain. The V gene's germline CDR1 is MGHRA and CDR2 YSYEKL. The CDR3 totals 15 residues. The V and J ends lost 5 bases and 7 bases respectively, with 21 bases between them. The CDR3 reads CASSDQSGRLSEQYF. Written as DNA, the CDR3 is TGCGCCAGCAGCGACCAATCGGGCCGCCTGAGTGAGCAGTACTTC.

The chain couples TRBV27 to TRBJ2-3; TRBD2 matches at 7 bases. Germline V CDR1 and CDR2: MNHEY, SMNVEV (reference sequence). V dropped 3 bases and J dropped 1; count of bases not matched to a gene: 7. The CDR3 totals 16 residues. Here the CDR3 DNA reads TGTGCCAGCAGTTTCATTGCGGCGGGGGGCACAGATACGCAGTATTTT. It specifies CASSFIAAGGTDTQYF.